This TCR beta chain was sequenced during a study of blood T cell repertoires in COVID-19. Study in general: COVID-19 samples, acute and convalescent, were from the United States, Italy and Spain. T cells, B-cell-depleted T cells, or PBMCs provided the cDNA or gDNA that served as material.

Germline V gives CDR1 GTSNPN, CDR2 SVGIG (reference sequence). The CDR3 runs 13 residues. The V end lost 2 bases, the J end lost 3 bases, and 10 bases lay between the germline ends. Original processing notes: Estimation of nucleated cell counts was performed using reference gene primer amplification. Method: immunoSEQ multiplex PCR; TCRdb's copy keeps in-frame clones and lacks some. V and J calls plus clone size are reproduced from that table; the DNA served to infer D and trimming. The table has 250,000 to 300,000 clones, more than 85% seen once. The sample comprised peripheral blood. The clonotype originates from a man aged 40-50 years with acute or convalescent COVID-19. This chain uses TRBV30 with TRBJ1-2; D possibly corresponds to TRBD1 (6 bases). CDR3 sequence: CAWSKGEYYGYTF. Written as DNA, the CDR3 is TGTGCCTGGAGTAAGGGGGAATACTATGGCTACACCTTC.